Listed below are T cell receptor beta chains from one sample, sequenced in a study of T cell responses to AZD1222 COVID-19 vaccine. Only in-frame clones appear in the TCRdb table, and some are missing; sequencing was by immunoSEQ multiplex PCR. This sample has 100,000 to 150,000 clones; around 87% occur once, and the top ten carry approximately 1.5%. The sample in question was peripheral blood, obtained on day 0 of AZD1222 vaccination. The receptors derive from an adult in good health. Both conserved end residues are part of each CDR3. The D gene is left open where the match is weak. Rows may omit the clone size; those that give it use once, few, many or a size class.

V,length,J,size,D,CDR3,DNA
TRBV12-5,11,TRBJ1-2,.,.,CASGINYGYTF,TGTGCTAGTGGGATTAACTATGGCTACACCTTC
TRBV5-1,15,TRBJ2-3,.,.,CASSLVLSSTDTQYF,TGCGCCAGCAGCTTGGTGCTATCTAGCACAGATACGCAGTATTTT
TRBV7-6,13,TRBJ1-5,.,.,CASSLEANQPQHF,TGTGCCAGCAGCTTAGAGGCGAATCAGCCCCAGCATTTT
TRBV29-1,12,TRBJ2-7,.,.,CSVFGPFGEQYF,TGCAGCGTTTTTGGTCCCTTCGGCGAGCAGTACTTC
TRBV7-2,15,TRBJ1-4,.,.,CASSASSRANEKLFF,TGTGCCAGCAGCGCCAGCTCGCGGGCTAATGAAAAACTGTTTTTT
TRBV2,13,TRBJ2-7,.,TRBD1,CASMRGQAYEQYF,TGTGCCAGCATGAGGGGACAGGCCTACGAGCAGTACTTC
TRBV7-9,14,TRBJ1-5,.,TRBD1,CASSLGTGNQPQHF,TGTGCCAGCAGCTTGGGGACAGGCAATCAGCCCCAGCATTTT
TRBV7-2,15,TRBJ2-4,.,.,CASSLGWLAKNIQYF,TGTGCCAGCAGCTTGGGATGGCTAGCCAAAAACATTCAGTACTTC
TRBV28,12,TRBJ2-7,.,.,CASSQQRYEQYF,TGTGCCAGCAGTCAACAGAGATACGAGCAGTACTTC
TRBV4-3,19,TRBJ2-1,.,TRBD2,CASSQIISLSGGTDNEQFF,TGCGCCAGCAGCCAAATAATATCGCTTAGCGGGGGGACTGACAATGAGCAGTTCTTC
TRBV5-1,14,TRBJ2-7,once,.,CASSSWTSSYEQYF,TGCGCCAGCAGCTCCTGGACTTCCTCCTACGAGCAGTACTTC
TRBV7-9,12,TRBJ2-1,.,.,CASSFGANEQFF,TGTGCCAGCAGCTTCGGGGCCAATGAGCAGTTCTTC
TRBV11-2,14,TRBJ2-5,.,.,CASMGLSGRETRYF,TGTGCCAGCATGGGACTTTCGGGGAGAGAGACCCGGTACTTC
TRBV12-3/TRBV12-4,13,TRBJ1-1,few,.,CASNDRRWTEAFF,TGTGCCAGCAATGACAGGAGGTGGACTGAAGCTTTCTTT
TRBV5-1,17,TRBJ1-4,once,.,CASSFSWRGLANEKLFF,TGCGCCAGCAGCTTCAGTTGGAGGGGTCTTGCTAATGAAAAACTGTTTTTT
TRBV5-4,15,TRBJ2-1,.,TRBD1,CASSTSEGAYNEQFF,TGTGCCAGCAGTACCAGTGAGGGGGCTTACAATGAGCAGTTCTTC
TRBV28,15,TRBJ2-7,.,TRBD1,CASSLTGVSSYEQYF,TGTGCCAGCAGCCTGACAGGGGTCAGCTCCTACGAGCAGTACTTC
TRBV24-1,14,TRBJ1-1,few,.,CATRDEGLNTEAFF,TGTGCCACCAGGGATGAGGGATTGAACACTGAAGCTTTCTTT
TRBV9,17,TRBJ2-6,once,.,CASSVATGNSGANVLTF,TGTGCCAGCAGCGTAGCTACAGGTAACTCTGGGGCCAACGTCCTGACTTTC